Shown below are 16 T cell receptor beta chains from a single sample sequenced in a study of pediatric ulcerative colitis. This table comes from immunoSEQ multiplex PCR, and its TCRdb copy is limited to in-frame clones, with some not included. The table lists some 14,000 clones, about 87% of them singletons. Sequenced: blood. These TCRs come from a boy between 10 and 17 years old with moderate ulcerative colitis.

V and J are TRBV7-9 and TRBJ2-3; D is unclear. The germline gives CDR1 SEHNR, CDR2 FQNEAQ (reference sequence). Between the trimmed V and J ends, which lost 6 bases and 2 bases, there was a span of 12 bases. The CDR3 contains 14 residues. The CDR3, as DNA: TGTGCCAGCAGACTATCCTCCGTCACAGATACGCAGTATTTT. Translated: CASRLSSVTDTQYF.

The chain recombines TRBV7-2 with TRBJ1-1, with unresolved D. CDR3 length equals 11 residues. V lost 5 bases and J lost 4, with 5 bases in between. Germline CDR1 and CDR2: SGHTA and FQGNSA. The CDR3 sequence is CASSLGTEAFF. CDR3 nucleotide sequence: TGTGCCAGCAGCCTCGGCACTGAAGCTTTCTTT.

The chain combines TRBV7-9 with TRBJ1-1; a possible D gene is TRBD1 (6 bases). Germline V gene data show CDR1 as SEHNR and CDR2 as FQNEAQ (reference sequence). The CDR3 sequence is 17 residues long. V was cut by 6 bases and J by 1 base, with 21 bases left in between. In DNA, the CDR3 is TGTGCCAGCAGGACGAGTCTGAAGGGGACATGGAACACTGAAGCTTTCTTT. It yields the protein CASRTSLKGTWNTEAFF.

This chain links TRBV28 with TRBJ2-7; 9 bases line up with TRBD2. Per germline, CDR1 MDHEN and CDR2 SYDVKM. V was pared by 10 bases and J by 2 bases, with 12 bases of the junction left unmatched. There are 15 residues in the CDR3. The CDR3: CATLPRLADTYEQYF. CDR3 in DNA: TGTGCCACACTTCCGAGACTAGCGGATACCTACGAGCAGTACTTC.

V gene TRBV6-6 combines with J gene TRBJ1-4; no definite D call. This CDR3 region has 11 residues. CDR1 and CDR2 (germline): MNHNY, SVGAGI (reference sequence). The ends were cut back, 10 bases at V and 4 bases at J, with 7 bases in the middle. The DNA for the CDR3 is TGTGCCACCGAGTTTAATGAAAAACTGTTTTTT. Translation gives CATEFNEKLFF.

The V gene is TRBV6-1, the J gene TRBJ2-5, with 9 bases that match TRBD2. CDR3 length equals 17 residues. V was clipped by 2 bases and J by 2 bases; unmatched bases: 9. CDR1 and CDR2 from the germline V gene are MNHNS and SASEGT. CDR3 DNA sequence: TGTGCCAGCAGTGAAAGGAGAGGACTAGCGCAGCAAGAGACCCAGTACTTC. Protein sequence: CASSERRGLAQQETQYF.

This chain uses TRBV5-5 with TRBJ1-2; D gene uncertain. This CDR3 spans 12 amino acids. Germline V gene sequence: CDR1 SGHKS, CDR2 YYEKEE (reference sequence). Trimming shortened V by 4 bases and J by 5 bases, and 9 bases separated the two germline ends. The CDR3 protein is CASSPTTYGYTF. CDR3 bases: TGTGCCAGCAGCCCCACCACTTATGGCTACACCTTC.

The chain recombines TRBV29-1 with TRBJ2-7, with D possibly being TRBD1 (5 bases). The germline V gene has CDR1 SQVTM and CDR2 ANQGSEA. The CDR3 is made up of 14 amino acids. V was cut by 4 bases and J by 4 bases, with 17 bases left in between. The CDR3 loop is CSVVGFQGGYEQYF. The CDR3 region has the DNA TGCAGCGTTGTTGGTTTTCAGGGTGGGTACGAGCAGTACTTC.

The V and J genes are TRBV5-1 and TRBJ2-7, with D possibly matching TRBD1 (6 bases). CDR3 size: 15 residues. Per germline, CDR1 SGHRS and CDR2 YFSETQ. V shed 3 bases and J shed 3 bases, with 16 bases lying between them. The CDR3 sequence is CASSSTQGAVYEQYF. CDR3 bases: TGCGCCAGCAGCTCCACACAGGGTGCGGTCTACGAGCAGTACTTC.

The rearrangement uses TRBV5-1 and TRBJ1-1; D is ambiguous. The V end lost 4 bases, the J end lost 2 bases, and 12 bases lay between the germline ends. CDR1 and CDR2 (germline): SGHRS, YFSETQ. This CDR3 region has 14 residues. CDR3 DNA sequence: TGCGCCAGCAGCCAGACCCCGCCTAACACTGAAGCTTTCTTT. This codes for CASSQTPPNTEAFF. The full variable domain, completed using reference TRBV5-1 and TRBJ1-1, is KAGVTQTPRYLIKTRGQQVTLSCSPISGHRSVSWYQQTPGQGLQFLFEYFSETQRNKGNFPGRFSGRQFSNSRSEMNVSTLELGDSALYLCASSQTPPNTEAFFGQGTRLTVV.

The chain couples TRBV18 to TRBJ2-5; 7 bases match TRBD1. The CDR3 covers 14 residues. Germline V gene lookup returns CDR1 KGHSH and CDR2 LQKENI. V lost 0 bases, J lost 4 bases, and 2 bases stayed unmatched. The CDR3 region is CASSPPTGTETQYF. CDR3 coding DNA: TGTGCCAGCTCACCACCGACAGGGACAGAGACCCAGTACTTC.

V and J are TRBV28 and TRBJ2-7; D remains ambiguous. The CDR3 sequence is 12 residues long. From germline, CDR1 is MDHEN and CDR2 SYDVKM. Trimming shortened V by 1 base and J by 2 bases, and 3 bases separated the two germline ends. CDR3 protein: CASSLSTYEQYF. The CDR3 coding sequence is TGTGCCAGCAGTTTATCTACCTACGAGCAGTACTTC.

The rearrangement uses TRBV19 and TRBJ2-5; 8 bases line up with TRBD1. Germline V gene data show CDR1 as LNHDA and CDR2 as SQIVND (reference sequence). Losses at the gene ends were 4 bases for V and 2 bases for J; bases not matched to a gene: 3. The CDR3 extends over 14 amino acids. The CDR3 DNA follows: TGTGCCAGTAGTACTCAGGGGGCTCAAGAGACCCAGTACTTC. Translating gives CASSTQGAQETQYF.

The chain carries TRBV6-5 and TRBJ1-2; no definite D call. V lost 0 bases to trimming and J lost 3 bases, with 14 bases between them. Germline V gene lookup returns CDR1 MNHEY and CDR2 SVGAGI. CDR3 size: 16 residues. CDR3 residues: CASSYSIQVGYYGYTF. DNA of the CDR3: TGTGCCAGCAGTTACTCGATTCAAGTCGGATACTATGGCTACACCTTC.

This clone was counted a single time. The rearrangement uses TRBV7-2 and TRBJ2-7; 13 bases match TRBD2. The V gene's germline CDR1 is SGHTA and CDR2 FQGNSA. Unmatched junction bases numbered 9, after V lost 1 base and J lost 9 bases. The CDR3 runs to 16 residues. CDR3 region: CASSLGQTSGGALQYF. The CDR3 nucleotides read TGTGCCAGCAGCTTAGGTCAAACTAGCGGGGGGGCCTTGCAGTACTTC. The full variable domain, completed using reference TRBV7-2 and TRBJ2-7, is GAGVSQSPSNKVTEKGKDVELRCDPISGHTALYWYRQSLGQGLEFLIYFQGNSAPDKSGLPSDRFSAERTGGSVSTLTIQRTQQEDSAVYLCASSLGQTSGGALQYFGPGTRLTVT.

The CDR3 DNA reads TGTGCCAGCAGCCCGCTGGCAGGGCGAGAAGAGACCCAGTACTTC. This gives the protein CASSPLAGREETQYF. The chain couples TRBV5-4 to TRBJ2-5; maybe TRBD1 (5 bases). Germline-derived CDR1 and CDR2 are SGHNT and YYREEE (reference sequence). The CDR3 sequence is 15 residues long. Trimming removed 4 bases at V and 3 bases at J, with 16 bases between.